A selection of T cell receptor beta chains follows, all from one sample in a study of shared clonotypes between healthy human individuals. TCRdb's table, derived via immunoSEQ multiplex PCR, lists solely in-frame clones and lacks some. The top ten hold roughly 1.7% of the sample, which has roughly 2,000,000 clones, around 93% seen once. Sequencing was done on a sample of naive CD8+ T cells from PBMCs. The receptors shown here come from a man aged 18 to 29 in good health. Some clones in this sample may be carry-over from other donors' samples. CDR3s include the opening cysteine and the closing phenylalanine or tryptophan. The D gene is left open where the match is weak. Some rows mark clone size as missing; the rest say once, few, many or name a class of expanded clone.

cdr3_nt: TGTGCCCTCAGGGAGCTTACCTCCTACGAGCAGTACTTC
cdr3_aa: CALRELTSYEQYF
j_call: TRBJ2-7
cdr3_length: 13
clone_size: .
v_call: TRBV2
d_call: .

cdr3_nt: TGTGCCAGCAGCTTGGACCCCGGCAATGAGCAGTTCTTC
cdr3_aa: CASSLDPGNEQFF
j_call: TRBJ2-1
cdr3_length: 13
clone_size: .
v_call: TRBV11-2
d_call: .

cdr3_nt: TGTGCCAGCAGGTCAGGTTTGGGTGGCTACACCTTC
cdr3_aa: CASRSGLGGYTF
j_call: TRBJ1-2
cdr3_length: 12
clone_size: .
v_call: TRBV27
d_call: .

cdr3_nt: TGTGCCAGTAGTCCGCTCAGGGACTCTGGAAACACCATATATTTT
cdr3_aa: CASSPLRDSGNTIYF
j_call: TRBJ1-3
cdr3_length: 15
clone_size: .
v_call: TRBV19
d_call: .

cdr3_nt: TGCGCCAGCAGCCAAGGAGGGGCGGGCAATCAGCCCCAGCATTTT
cdr3_aa: CASSQGGAGNQPQHF
j_call: TRBJ1-5
cdr3_length: 15
clone_size: .
v_call: TRBV4-1
d_call: .

cdr3_nt: TGTGCCAGCAGTGCGGGACTCGGGGCCGGGGAGCTGTTTTTT
cdr3_aa: CASSAGLGAGELFF
j_call: TRBJ2-2
cdr3_length: 14
clone_size: .
v_call: TRBV2
d_call: .

cdr3_nt: TGTGCCAGCAGCGCGCCGGATAGCTCCTACAATGAGCAGTTCTTC
cdr3_aa: CASSAPDSSYNEQFF
j_call: TRBJ2-1
cdr3_length: 15
clone_size: .
v_call: TRBV11-2
d_call: .

cdr3_nt: TGTGCCAGCAGCTTCGGGCCCTCCGCCTACGAGCAGTACTTC
cdr3_aa: CASSFGPSAYEQYF
j_call: TRBJ2-7
cdr3_length: 14
clone_size: once
v_call: TRBV7-9
d_call: .

cdr3_nt: TGTGCCAGCAGCAAATGGACTGCCTCGGACCAGCCCCAGCATTTT
cdr3_aa: CASSKWTASDQPQHF
j_call: TRBJ1-5
cdr3_length: 15
clone_size: .
v_call: TRBV5-8
d_call: .

cdr3_nt: TGCGCCAGCAGCCAAGAATCTAACCCTACGCAGTATTTT
cdr3_aa: CASSQESNPTQYF
j_call: TRBJ2-3
cdr3_length: 13
clone_size: .
v_call: TRBV4-1
d_call: .

cdr3_nt: TGTGCCAGCAGCTTAGGACTAGCCGCTTACAATGAGCAGTTCTTC
cdr3_aa: CASSLGLAAYNEQFF
j_call: TRBJ2-1
cdr3_length: 15
clone_size: .
v_call: TRBV7-6
d_call: TRBD2

cdr3_nt: TGTGCCAGCAGCCGACTAGCCGAGGATGAGCAGTTCTTC
cdr3_aa: CASSRLAEDEQFF
j_call: TRBJ2-1
cdr3_length: 13
clone_size: .
v_call: TRBV27
d_call: TRBD2

cdr3_nt: TGTGCCAGCAGCTTAGGGGTGGCGCAGTATTTT
cdr3_aa: CASSLGVAQYF
j_call: TRBJ2-3
cdr3_length: 11
clone_size: .
v_call: TRBV11-2
d_call: .

cdr3_nt: TGTGCCAGCAGCCCAACTAGCGGGTCCCACACCGGGGAGCTGTTTTTT
cdr3_aa: CASSPTSGSHTGELFF
j_call: TRBJ2-2
cdr3_length: 16
clone_size: .
v_call: TRBV7-9
d_call: TRBD2

cdr3_nt: TGCGCCAGCAAGGGAGCCGGGGAGCTGTTTTTT
cdr3_aa: CASKGAGELFF
j_call: TRBJ2-2
cdr3_length: 11
clone_size: .
v_call: TRBV10-2
d_call: .

cdr3_nt: TGTGCCAGCAGTTTATTGACCACAGGGGGTCCTAGCACAGATACGCAGTATTTT
cdr3_aa: CASSLLTTGGPSTDTQYF
j_call: TRBJ2-3
cdr3_length: 18
clone_size: .
v_call: TRBV27
d_call: TRBD1

cdr3_nt: TGTGCCAGCGAAAGGAAGGAGCAGTACTTC
cdr3_aa: CASERKEQYF
j_call: TRBJ2-7
cdr3_length: 10
clone_size: .
v_call: TRBV21-1
d_call: .

cdr3_nt: TGTGCCAGCAGTTTAAGGGCCAGGGTCGCAGATACGCAGTATTTT
cdr3_aa: CASSLRARVADTQYF
j_call: TRBJ2-3
cdr3_length: 15
clone_size: .
v_call: TRBV27
d_call: .

cdr3_nt: TGTGCCAGGGGACAGGGGACCCACCTCAAACTCTACGAGCAGTACTTC
cdr3_aa: CARGQGTHLKLYEQYF
j_call: TRBJ2-7
cdr3_length: 16
clone_size: .
v_call: TRBV2
d_call: TRBD1

cdr3_nt: TGTGCCAGCAGCACCCGGGACCCCAACACCGGGGAGCTGTTTTTT
cdr3_aa: CASSTRDPNTGELFF
j_call: TRBJ2-2
cdr3_length: 15
clone_size: .
v_call: TRBV9
d_call: .

cdr3_nt: TGTGCCAGCAGTTTCGGGACGGTTTACGAGCAGTACTTC
cdr3_aa: CASSFGTVYEQYF
j_call: TRBJ2-7
cdr3_length: 13
clone_size: .
v_call: TRBV27
d_call: .

cdr3_nt: TGTGCCAGCAGCTACCAAGGCTATGGCTACACCTTC
cdr3_aa: CASSYQGYGYTF
j_call: TRBJ1-2
cdr3_length: 12
clone_size: .
v_call: TRBV7-2
d_call: .

cdr3_nt: TGTGCCAGCAGCCGCATGGTGTTTGGAGCTTTAAACAATGAGCAGTTCTTC
cdr3_aa: CASSRMVFGALNNEQFF
j_call: TRBJ2-1
cdr3_length: 17
clone_size: .
v_call: TRBV7-3
d_call: .

cdr3_nt: TGTGCCAGCAGCTTACGGCTAGCGGGAGTCCCGGGTGAGCAGTACTTC
cdr3_aa: CASSLRLAGVPGEQYF
j_call: TRBJ2-7
cdr3_length: 16
clone_size: .
v_call: TRBV7-2
d_call: TRBD2

cdr3_nt: TGTGCCAGCAGCCCTAGACAGGGTATTACAGCCAATCAGCCCCAGCATTTT
cdr3_aa: CASSPRQGITANQPQHF
j_call: TRBJ1-5
cdr3_length: 17
clone_size: .
v_call: TRBV2
d_call: TRBD1

cdr3_nt: TGTGCCAGTAGACCGGGACAGAGTAATTACAATGAGCAGTTCTTC
cdr3_aa: CASRPGQSNYNEQFF
j_call: TRBJ2-1
cdr3_length: 15
clone_size: .
v_call: TRBV19
d_call: TRBD1

cdr3_nt: TGTGCCAGCAGCCCCGGGCTGGGACAGGGACATGGCTACACCTTC
cdr3_aa: CASSPGLGQGHGYTF
j_call: TRBJ1-2
cdr3_length: 15
clone_size: .
v_call: TRBV7-9
d_call: TRBD1

cdr3_nt: TGCGCCAGCAGTCGGGACAGGGGGTTCCAAATCACAGATACGCAGTATTTT
cdr3_aa: CASSRDRGFQITDTQYF
j_call: TRBJ2-3
cdr3_length: 17
clone_size: .
v_call: TRBV5-1
d_call: TRBD1

cdr3_nt: TGTGCCAGCAGCCCCTCAGGCGCGAACACCGGGGAGCTGTTTTTT
cdr3_aa: CASSPSGANTGELFF
j_call: TRBJ2-2
cdr3_length: 15
clone_size: .
v_call: TRBV7-2
d_call: .

cdr3_nt: TGTGCCAGCAGAGGAGGGGGATACTACGAGCAGTACTTC
cdr3_aa: CASRGGGYYEQYF
j_call: TRBJ2-7
cdr3_length: 13
clone_size: once
v_call: TRBV6-5
d_call: .

cdr3_nt: TGTGCCAGCAGTTTTCGTAAGACAGGGGTTTTGGAAAAACTGTTTTTT
cdr3_aa: CASSFRKTGVLEKLFF
j_call: TRBJ1-4
cdr3_length: 16
clone_size: .
v_call: TRBV28
d_call: TRBD1

cdr3_nt: TGTGCCAGCAGCTTCCGGGATGAGCAGTTCTTC
cdr3_aa: CASSFRDEQFF
j_call: TRBJ2-1
cdr3_length: 11
clone_size: .
v_call: TRBV7-6
d_call: .

cdr3_nt: TGTGCCAGCAGTTTAAGGGACAGGGTACGGGGCAATCAGCCCCAGCATTTT
cdr3_aa: CASSLRDRVRGNQPQHF
j_call: TRBJ1-5
cdr3_length: 17
clone_size: once
v_call: TRBV28
d_call: TRBD1

cdr3_nt: TGTGCCAGCAGTGAAGCGCTTCCACACAGTCTCTCTGGGGCCAACGTCCTGACTTTC
cdr3_aa: CASSEALPHSLSGANVLTF
j_call: TRBJ2-6
cdr3_length: 19
clone_size: .
v_call: TRBV2
d_call: .

cdr3_nt: TGTGCCAGCGGGAGGGGAGCGGGAGAATCCTACGAGCAGTACTTC
cdr3_aa: CASGRGAGESYEQYF
j_call: TRBJ2-7
cdr3_length: 15
clone_size: .
v_call: TRBV27
d_call: TRBD2

cdr3_nt: TGTGCCAGCAGCTTTTTGAGGGATACTGCCAAAAACATTCAGTACTTC
cdr3_aa: CASSFLRDTAKNIQYF
j_call: TRBJ2-4
cdr3_length: 16
clone_size: .
v_call: TRBV7-2
d_call: .

cdr3_nt: TGTGCCAGCAGCTCCAGAGTGGCGGACAACAATGAGCAGTTCTTC
cdr3_aa: CASSSRVADNNEQFF
j_call: TRBJ2-1
cdr3_length: 15
clone_size: .
v_call: TRBV7-9
d_call: .

cdr3_nt: TGTGCCAGCAGCTCAACAAACAGGGTTGGCAATCAGCCCCAGCATTTT
cdr3_aa: CASSSTNRVGNQPQHF
j_call: TRBJ1-5
cdr3_length: 16
clone_size: .
v_call: TRBV28
d_call: .

cdr3_nt: TGTGCCAGCATCCCCGTACTCGGGTCTGGGGCCAACGTCCTGACTTTC
cdr3_aa: CASIPVLGSGANVLTF
j_call: TRBJ2-6
cdr3_length: 16
clone_size: .
v_call: TRBV7-2
d_call: .

cdr3_nt: TGCGCCAGCAGTGAGTCGCCCACCCGATATCACCCTGAAGCTTTCTTT
cdr3_aa: CASSESPTRYHPEAFF
j_call: TRBJ1-1
cdr3_length: 16
clone_size: .
v_call: TRBV10-1
d_call: .

cdr3_nt: TGCGCCAGCAGCTTGGCCGCGGCCAGCGCCCACAATGAGCAGTTCTTC
cdr3_aa: CASSLAAASAHNEQFF
j_call: TRBJ2-1
cdr3_length: 16
clone_size: .
v_call: TRBV5-1
d_call: .

cdr3_nt: TGTGCCAGTAGTCCAGAGGTCACGGACACACGGGAAAAACTGTTTTTT
cdr3_aa: CASSPEVTDTREKLFF
j_call: TRBJ1-4
cdr3_length: 16
clone_size: once
v_call: TRBV19
d_call: .

cdr3_nt: TGTGCCAGCAGCTTAGCACAGATCTACGAGCAGTACTTC
cdr3_aa: CASSLAQIYEQYF
j_call: TRBJ2-7
cdr3_length: 13
clone_size: .
v_call: TRBV11-2
d_call: .

cdr3_nt: TGTGCCAGCCGCCCGCGGTCAGGGGGCGAAGAGACCCAGTACTTC
cdr3_aa: CASRPRSGGEETQYF
j_call: TRBJ2-5
cdr3_length: 15
clone_size: .
v_call: TRBV7-6
d_call: TRBD1

cdr3_nt: TGTGCCACCAGCGAGGACAGGGGCAATCAGCCCCAGCATTTT
cdr3_aa: CATSEDRGNQPQHF
j_call: TRBJ1-5
cdr3_length: 14
clone_size: .
v_call: TRBV15
d_call: TRBD1

cdr3_nt: TGTGCCAGCAGCTCCCTGGGGGGCGAGCAGTACTTC
cdr3_aa: CASSSLGGEQYF
j_call: TRBJ2-7
cdr3_length: 12
clone_size: .
v_call: TRBV9
d_call: .

cdr3_nt: TGTGCCAGCAAGGGCCTGCGGGAGACAGGTGAGCAGTTCTTC
cdr3_aa: CASKGLRETGEQFF
j_call: TRBJ2-1
cdr3_length: 14
clone_size: .
v_call: TRBV2
d_call: .

cdr3_nt: TGTGCCAGCAGTCCACGCCTCGGACTTAACACTGAAGCTTTCTTT
cdr3_aa: CASSPRLGLNTEAFF
j_call: TRBJ1-1
cdr3_length: 15
clone_size: .
v_call: TRBV28
d_call: .

cdr3_nt: TGTGCCAGCAGGGCAGGGGGAGTGAGCAATCAGCCCCAGCATTTT
cdr3_aa: CASRAGGVSNQPQHF
j_call: TRBJ1-5
cdr3_length: 15
clone_size: .
v_call: TRBV6-6
d_call: TRBD1

cdr3_nt: TGTGCCAGCAGCTTAGGGCAGTCGGAAGTCGCAGATACGCAGTATTTT
cdr3_aa: CASSLGQSEVADTQYF
j_call: TRBJ2-3
cdr3_length: 16
clone_size: .
v_call: TRBV11-3
d_call: .